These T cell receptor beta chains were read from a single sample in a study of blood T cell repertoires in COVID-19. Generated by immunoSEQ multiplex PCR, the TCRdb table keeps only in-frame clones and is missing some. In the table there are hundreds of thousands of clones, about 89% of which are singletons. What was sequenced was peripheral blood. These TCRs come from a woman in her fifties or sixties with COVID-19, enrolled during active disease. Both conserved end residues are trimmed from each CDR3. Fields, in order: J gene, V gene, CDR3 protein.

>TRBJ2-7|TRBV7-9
ASSPQSEGGISYEQY
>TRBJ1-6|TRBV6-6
ASSYSGQGGSPLH
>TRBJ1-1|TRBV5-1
ASSSTGGAMNTEAF
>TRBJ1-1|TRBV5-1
ASSSMAGEQNEAF
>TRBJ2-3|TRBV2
AKSGGLTDTQY
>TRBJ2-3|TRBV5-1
ASSLAGTGLEY
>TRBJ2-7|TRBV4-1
ASSQPRDSYEQY
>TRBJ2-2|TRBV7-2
ASSLERLTGELF
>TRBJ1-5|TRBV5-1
ASSLEDRDNQPQH
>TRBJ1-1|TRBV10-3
ATVQRGAGYTEAF
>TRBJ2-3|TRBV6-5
ASRNSRAPDTQY
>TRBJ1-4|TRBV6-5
ASSREGGEKLF
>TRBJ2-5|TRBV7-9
ASIPGLAGGLLETQY
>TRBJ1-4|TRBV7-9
ASSLGRGQGYFNEKLF
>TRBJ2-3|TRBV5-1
ASSFEGSDTQY
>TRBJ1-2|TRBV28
AAREATGGYT
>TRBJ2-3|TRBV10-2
ASSQGHRSTDTQY
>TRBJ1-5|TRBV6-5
ASRAEENQPQH
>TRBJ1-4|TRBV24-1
ATSDDVGQPSEKLF
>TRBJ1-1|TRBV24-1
ATSDGGQLNTEAF
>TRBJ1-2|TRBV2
ASSEATTYGYT
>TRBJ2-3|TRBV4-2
ASSSGRAGGVADTQY
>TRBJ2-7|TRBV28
ASAAPGQFDYEQY
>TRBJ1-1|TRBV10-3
ATGTMDTEAF
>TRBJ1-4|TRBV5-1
ASSLRQGGEKLF
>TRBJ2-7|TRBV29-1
SVLTGTGYYEQY
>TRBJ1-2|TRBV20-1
SSPSVNGYT
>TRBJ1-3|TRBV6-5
ASRPGTDSGNTIY
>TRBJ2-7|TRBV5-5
ASSLGLAGERQY
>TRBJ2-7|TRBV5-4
ASSSSGRAYEQY
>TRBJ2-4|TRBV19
ASGAGAAKNIQY
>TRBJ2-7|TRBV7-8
ASSLETVSLYYEQY